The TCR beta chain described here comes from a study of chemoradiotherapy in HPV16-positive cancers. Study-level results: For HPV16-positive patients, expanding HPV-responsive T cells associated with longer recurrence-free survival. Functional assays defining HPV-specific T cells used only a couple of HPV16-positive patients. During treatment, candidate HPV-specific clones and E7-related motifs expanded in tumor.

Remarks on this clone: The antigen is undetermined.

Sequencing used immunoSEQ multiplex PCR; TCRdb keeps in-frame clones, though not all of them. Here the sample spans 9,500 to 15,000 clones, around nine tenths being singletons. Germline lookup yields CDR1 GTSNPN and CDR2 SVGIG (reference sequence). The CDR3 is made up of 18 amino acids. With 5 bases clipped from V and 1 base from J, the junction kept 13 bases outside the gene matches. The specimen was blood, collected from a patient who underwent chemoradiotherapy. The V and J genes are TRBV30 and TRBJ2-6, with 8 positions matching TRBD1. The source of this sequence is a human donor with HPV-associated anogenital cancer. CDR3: CAWDRGLVPQSGANVLTF. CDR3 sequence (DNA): TGTGCCTGGGACAGGGGTTTGGTCCCCCAATCTGGGGCCAACGTCCTGACTTTC. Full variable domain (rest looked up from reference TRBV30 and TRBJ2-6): SQTIHQWPATLVQPVGSPLSLECTVEGTSNPNLYWYRQAAGRGLQLLFYSVGIGQISSEVPQNLSASRPQDRQFILSSKKLLLSDSGFYLCAWDRGLVPQSGANVLTFGAGSRLTVL.